This is a list of T cell receptor beta chains from one sample in a study of identical twins. Each CDR3 protein is one row after TCRdb ran MiXCR on the 5' RACE reads. This sample yields roughly 240,000 distinct CDR3 sequences, of which roughly 7% are seen a single time; 3.6% belongs to the top ten. The same data also went into a second study, on yellow fever vaccine responses in identical twins.

What was sequenced was memory (CD45RO+) T cells sorted from blood. Receptors were obtained from a woman between 18 and 29 years old in good health. CDR3s include the opening cysteine and the closing phenylalanine or tryptophan. The D gene is left open where the match is weak. Not all rows give a size; the values are once, few, many and, for expanded clones, a class.

v_gene	d_gene	j_gene	abundance	CDR3nt	CDR3aa
TRBV12-3/TRBV12-4	TRBD1	TRBJ2-1	.	TGTGCCAGCAGTCGACAGGGGTACAATGAGCAGTTCTTC	CASSRQGYNEQFF
TRBV5-6	.	TRBJ2-2	many	TGTGCCAGCAGCTTGCAGGGAAAAACCGGGGAGCTGTTTTTT	CASSLQGKTGELFF
TRBV4-1	.	TRBJ1-5	many	TGCGCCAGCAGCCAGGGGAATCAGCCCCAGCATTTT	CASSQGNQPQHF
TRBV20-1	.	TRBJ2-7	few	TGCAGTGCTAGTTTAGGCGGGCGGTCCTACGAGCAGTACTTC	CSASLGGRSYEQYF
TRBV2	TRBD1	TRBJ1-5	many	TGTGCCAGCAGCCAACTCGGACAGGGGAATCAGCCCCAGCATTTT	CASSQLGQGNQPQHF
TRBV9	.	TRBJ2-3	many	TGTGCCAGCAGCGTACAAGCGGTAACCACAGATACGCAGTATTTT	CASSVQAVTTDTQYF
TRBV5-4	TRBD1	TRBJ2-4	few	TGTGCCAGCAGCTCCGGACAGGGCCTAGCCAAAAACATTCAGTACTTC	CASSSGQGLAKNIQYF
TRBV5-1	.	TRBJ2-1	many	TGCGCCAGCAGCGGAAGCGGGTCCTCCTACAATGAGCAGTTCTTC	CASSGSGSSYNEQFF
TRBV7-2	TRBD2	TRBJ2-2	few	TGTGCCAGCAGCGGACTAGCCGAGAACACCGGGGAGCTGTTTTTT	CASSGLAENTGELFF
TRBV20-1	.	TRBJ2-5	few	TGCAGTGCTACCGGGGCTTCGGAGACCCAGTACTTC	CSATGASETQYF
TRBV9	.	TRBJ1-6	many	TGTGCCAGCAGCGCGACGGATTTCCCCCTCCACTTT	CASSATDFPLHF